A selection of T cell receptor beta chains follows, all from one sample in a study of blood T cell repertoires in COVID-19. The table came from immunoSEQ multiplex PCR; TCRdb's copy has only in-frame clones and leaves some out. Among some 270,000 clones listed, roughly 86% were seen once. Source material: PBMCs or T cells enriched from blood (not recorded which). The receptor source for this set is a woman aged 55-70 years who had recovered from COVID-19. Both conserved end residues are part of each CDR3. Fields, in order: V gene, clone size, J gene, D gene, CDR3 protein, CDR3 DNA. A D gene is named only where the DNA matches it firmly. Rows may omit the clone size; those that give it use once, few, many or a size class.

TRBV6-5	.	TRBJ2-4	.	CASRPQGGANIQYF	TGTGCCAGCAGACCACAGGGGGGGGCGAACATTCAGTACTTC
TRBV28	.	TRBJ2-1	.	CASITGGRVRGNEQFF	TGTGCCAGCATAACTGGGGGCCGGGTAAGGGGCAATGAGCAGTTCTTC
TRBV19	.	TRBJ1-2	TRBD1	CASSIITGEGYTF	TGTGCCAGTAGTATCATCACAGGGGAGGGCTACACCTTC
TRBV5-1	.	TRBJ2-2	TRBD2	CASSLTQREGHGELFF	TGCGCCAGCAGCTTGACCCAGCGGGAGGGTCACGGGGAGCTGTTTTTT
TRBV27	.	TRBJ1-5	TRBD1	CASSPGTGLYQPQHF	TGTGCCTCGTCCCCCGGGACAGGGCTCTATCAGCCCCAGCATTTT
TRBV4-1	.	TRBJ2-1	TRBD1	CASNRDRVYNEQFF	TGCGCCAGCAACCGGGACAGAGTCTACAATGAGCAGTTCTTC
TRBV20-1	.	TRBJ1-1	.	CSARRTAAFF	TGCAGTGCTAGGAGGACAGCAGCTTTCTTT
TRBV7-9	.	TRBJ1-6	TRBD1	CASSPQGNNSPLHF	TGTGCCAGCAGCCCACAGGGGAATAATTCACCCCTCCACTTT
TRBV6-4	.	TRBJ2-1	TRBD2	CASSRTSGTNWANEQFF	TGTGCCAGCAGTAGGACTAGCGGGACCAACTGGGCTAATGAGCAGTTCTTC
TRBV20-1	.	TRBJ1-5	.	CSASSRQNNQPQHF	TGCAGTGCTAGTTCGCGGCAGAACAATCAGCCCCAGCATTTT
TRBV13	.	TRBJ2-7	.	CASSPGSTYEQYF	TGTGCCAGCAGCCCCGGTTCAACCTACGAGCAGTACTTC
TRBV7-3	few	TRBJ2-7	.	CASSCRRFFYEQYF	TGTGCCAGCAGCTGCCGGCGGTTTTTCTACGAGCAGTACTTC
TRBV18	.	TRBJ1-4	.	CASSPSGPNEKLFF	TGTGCCAGCTCACCGTCTGGCCCTAATGAAAAACTGTTTTTT
TRBV5-8	.	TRBJ2-1	TRBD1	CASSSGTASYNEQFF	TGTGCCAGCAGCTCCGGGACAGCCTCCTACAATGAGCAGTTCTTC
TRBV18	many	TRBJ1-1	TRBD1	CASSPTGVTEAFF	TGTGCCAGCTCACCGACAGGGGTCACTGAAGCTTTCTTT
TRBV28	.	TRBJ1-1	.	CASVGGVLKARHTEAFF	TGTGCCAGTGTCGGGGGGGTGCTTAAGGCCCGACACACTGAAGCTTTCTTT
TRBV5-4	.	TRBJ1-1	.	CASSFGRVLTEAFF	TGTGCCAGCAGCTTTGGCAGGGTACTCACTGAAGCTTTCTTT
TRBV10-3	.	TRBJ1-2	TRBD1	CAISDGGQGAPGYTF	TGTGCCATCAGTGATGGAGGGCAGGGGGCGCCTGGCTACACCTTC
TRBV2	.	TRBJ1-5	.	CASSAQAPHQPQHF	TGTGCCAGCAGTGCACAGGCCCCCCATCAGCCCCAGCATTTT
TRBV28	.	TRBJ2-3	.	CASSLWGGETTDTQYF	TGTGCCAGCAGTTTATGGGGGGGAGAAACAACAGATACGCAGTATTTT
TRBV6-5	.	TRBJ1-3	TRBD1	CASSPPGTAGNTIYF	TGTGCCAGCAGTCCCCCCGGGACAGCTGGAAACACCATATATTTT
TRBV28	.	TRBJ1-4	TRBD1	CASSSPGQLNEKLFF	TGTGCCAGCAGTTCCCCGGGACAGCTTAATGAAAAACTGTTTTTT
TRBV24-1	.	TRBJ2-1	TRBD2	CATGESGAYNEQFF	TGTGCCACCGGGGAAAGCGGGGCGTACAATGAGCAGTTCTTC
TRBV30	.	TRBJ1-3	.	CAWTFAGNTIYF	TGTGCCTGGACTTTTGCTGGAAACACCATATATTTT
TRBV11-2	once	TRBJ2-2	.	CASSLDWRDTGELFF	TGTGCCAGCAGCTTAGATTGGAGGGACACCGGGGAGCTGTTTTTT
TRBV5-1	.	TRBJ2-3	.	CASSWGSGGEQYF	TGCGCCAGCAGCTGGGGCTCCGGCGGGGAGCAGTATTTT
TRBV15	once	TRBJ1-4	.	CATRRQTNEKLFF	TGTGCCACCCGGAGGCAGACTAATGAAAAACTGTTTTTT
TRBV6-5	.	TRBJ1-5	.	CASSSQASLGQPQHF	TGTGCCAGCAGTTCCCAGGCGAGTTTAGGTCAGCCCCAGCATTTT
TRBV27	once	TRBJ1-6	.	CASSRTQSQGRSPLHF	TGTGCCAGCAGCCGCACCCAGTCTCAGGGTCGTTCACCCCTCCACTTT
TRBV11-2	.	TRBJ1-1	TRBD1	CASNLPRTGNTEAFF	TGTGCCAGCAATCTTCCCCGGACAGGGAACACTGAAGCTTTCTTT
TRBV7-8	.	TRBJ1-3	.	CASSFAGTFHSGNTIYF	TGTGCCAGCAGCTTTGCCGGGACATTCCATTCTGGAAACACCATATATTTT
TRBV7-9	.	TRBJ1-2	TRBD1	CASSNTGAYGYTF	TGTGCCAGCAGCAATACAGGGGCCTATGGCTACACCTTC
TRBV24-1	.	TRBJ2-3	.	CATNGVGTDTQYF	TGTGCCACCAACGGAGTGGGCACAGATACGCAGTATTTT
TRBV18	.	TRBJ1-4	.	CASSPRQATNEKLFF	TGTGCCAGCTCACCACGACAAGCAACTAATGAAAAACTGTTTTTT
TRBV29-1	once	TRBJ1-1	.	CSVGHANTEAFF	TGCAGCGTGGGACACGCGAACACTGAAGCTTTCTTT
TRBV10-2	once	TRBJ2-7	.	CASRQDRYEQYF	TGCGCCAGCAGACAAGACAGATACGAGCAGTACTTC
TRBV2	.	TRBJ2-1	TRBD2	CATSGRYNEQFF	TGTGCAACTAGCGGGCGTTACAATGAGCAGTTCTTC